These 23 T cell receptor beta chains were sequenced from one sample in a study of blood T cell repertoires in COVID-19. Here immunoSEQ multiplex PCR was the method, and the copy in TCRdb shows in-frame clones only, minus some. The profile shows 180,000 or so clones, more than 60% of them singletons. Material: peripheral blood. The source is a man aged 45-60 years who had recovered from COVID-19.

The chain uses TRBV7-3 and TRBJ2-2; 11 positions agree with TRBD2. Trimming removed 5 bases from V and 1 base from J; junction bases left unmatched: 3. The CDR3 consists of 16 residues. In germline, CDR1 is SGHTA, CDR2 FQGTGA. The CDR3 bases are TGTGCCAGCAGCCAGACTAGCGGGATGAACACCGGGGAGCTGTTTTTT. It is translated as CASSQTSGMNTGELFF.

This rearrangement joins TRBV19 to TRBJ2-7; D unresolved. This CDR3 has 12 residues. Trimming removed 1 base at V and 5 bases at J, with 6 bases between. Germline V gene sequence: CDR1 LNHDA, CDR2 SQIVND (reference sequence). Here the CDR3 reads CASSIGLDEQYF. CDR3 bases: TGTGCCAGTAGTATAGGACTTGACGAGCAGTACTTC.

This sequence joins TRBV28 and TRBJ1-4; weak D call: TRBD1 (5 bases). The CDR3 sequence is 17 residues long. CDR1 is MDHEN and CDR2 is SYDVKM in the germline V gene. Deletions cut 6 bases from V and 5 bases from J, with 22 bases between. This chain's CDR3 is CASSKNQRGIKNEKLFF. As DNA, the CDR3 is TGTGCCAGCAGCAAAAACCAAAGGGGAATCAAGAATGAAAAACTGTTTTTT.

The V and J genes are TRBV5-1 and TRBJ2-1; TRBD2 agrees at 11 bases. Germline trimming cut 4 bases from V and 4 bases from J; bases unmatched to any gene: 7. Germline V lookup: CDR1 SGHRS, CDR2 YFSETQ. CDR3 size: 16 residues. DNA for the CDR3: TGCGCCAGCAGCGCCGGGACTAGCGGCATGTACAATGAGCAGTTCTTC. Translated, it gives CASSAGTSGMYNEQFF.

The rearrangement links TRBV5-1 to TRBJ2-2; D possibly corresponds to TRBD1 (6 bases). The CDR3 has 18 residues. The V end was cut by 4 bases, the J end by 2 bases, with 21 bases between. The germline CDR1 and CDR2 sequences are SGHRS and YFSETQ. The DNA for the CDR3 is TGCGCCAGCAGCCTTTGGTATATTAGACAGGACAACACCGGGGAGCTGTTTTTT. This sequence encodes CASSLWYIRQDNTGELFF.

A few counts support this clone. The rearrangement joins TRBV6-5 to TRBJ1-1; D is ambiguous. The CDR3 has 13 amino acids. Deletions cut 10 bases from V and 4 bases from J, with 16 bases between. Germline V gives CDR1 MNHEY, CDR2 SVGAGI. CDR3: CATPSLPSTEAFF. The CDR3 coding sequence is TGTGCCACCCCGAGTCTTCCTAGCACTGAAGCTTTCTTT.

This CDR3 reads CASSAPTPSTDTQYF. CDR3 bases: TGCGCCAGCAGCGCCCCTACTCCTAGCACAGATACGCAGTATTTT. The gene calls are TRBV5-1 and TRBJ2-3; D gene ambiguous. In germline, CDR1 is SGHRS, CDR2 YFSETQ. The CDR3 has 15 residues. The V end was cut by 4 bases, the J end by 0 bases, with 12 bases between.

The J gene is TRBJ2-5, the V gene TRBV2; D is ambiguous. Germline V CDR1 and CDR2: SNHLY, FYNNEI. CDR3 length: 14 residues. Between the trimmed V and J ends, which lost 2 bases and 5 bases, there was a span of 12 bases. The CDR3 DNA reads TGTGCCAGCAGTGAAATGAGTGGTTTGGAGACCCAGTACTTC. It translates to CASSEMSGLETQYF.

CDR3 DNA: TGTGCCAGCAGCTTAGATAGGCTAGCGGGGGTGCATGAGCAGTTCTTC. Translating it yields CASSLDRLAGVHEQFF. The chain joins TRBV11-2 to TRBJ2-1; 10 bases align to TRBD2. The germline gives CDR1 SGHAT, CDR2 FQNNGV. The CDR3 totals 16 residues. The trim removed 0 bases at V and 8 bases at J, leaving 7 bases unmatched.

This clone was detected only a few times. The rearrangement links TRBV2 to TRBJ2-5; tentatively, D is TRBD1 (5 bases). Germline CDR1 and CDR2: SNHLY and FYNNEI. Trimming pared 6 bases from V and 5 bases from J, leaving 10 bases between. CDR3 length: 12 amino acids. CDR3 in DNA: TGTGCCAGCAGCGACAGAGCGGAGACCCAGTACTTC. Residues: CASSDRAETQYF.

The chain employs TRBV5-1 and TRBJ2-6; 9 nucleotides match TRBD1. The germline gives CDR1 SGHRS, CDR2 YFSETQ. The ends lost 4 bases at V and 4 bases at J; junction bases unmatched: 6. The CDR3 runs 16 residues. CDR3 DNA: TGCGCCAGCAGCCCAGGGACAGGGACCGGGGCCAACGTCCTGACTTTC. This encodes CASSPGTGTGANVLTF.

The gene calls are TRBV9 and TRBJ2-7, with TRBD2 identical over 11 bases. V shed 4 bases and J 4 bases; nucleotides not matched to a gene: 4. The CDR3 is made up of 14 amino acids. The germline gives CDR1 SGDLS, CDR2 YYNGEE. This CDR3 reads CASSTSGSLYEQYF. The DNA of the CDR3 is TGTGCCAGCAGCACTAGCGGGAGCTTATACGAGCAGTACTTC.

The chain employs TRBV14 and TRBJ2-2; 7 bases align to TRBD2. The CDR3 extends over 16 amino acids. The V and J ends lost 0 bases and 6 bases, in that order; junction bases with no gene match: 7. CDR1 SGHDN and CDR2 FVKESK come from the germline V gene. The CDR3 DNA is TGTGCCAGCAGCCAAGATTGGGGGGGGACCCCCGGGGAGCTGTTTTTT. This sequence encodes CASSQDWGGTPGELFF.

The CDR3 spells CASSRVELQGGNTIYF. CDR3 nucleotide sequence: TGCGCCAGCAGCCGGGTCGAACTCCAGGGGGGAAACACCATATATTTT. The gene calls are TRBV5-1 and TRBJ1-3; perhaps TRBD1 as D (6 bases). This CDR3 spans 16 amino acids. V was clipped by 4 bases and J by 4 bases, with 18 bases between them. Per germline, CDR1 SGHRS and CDR2 YFSETQ.

The chain joins TRBV29-1 to TRBJ2-7; 7 nucleotides line up with TRBD1. Germline lookup yields CDR1 SQVTM and CDR2 ANQGSEA. This CDR3 region has 12 residues. V gave up 6 bases and J gave up 6 bases; unmatched junction bases: 8. CDR3 DNA sequence: TGCAGCGTGAGGACAGGCTCTCTCGAGCAGTACTTC. This sequence encodes CSVRTGSLEQYF.

This sequence joins TRBV11-1 and TRBJ2-5; D call uncertain. The CDR3 has 16 residues. In germline, CDR1 is SGHAT, CDR2 FQDESV (reference sequence). Between the trimmed V and J ends, which lost 5 bases and 4 bases, there was a span of 20 bases. The CDR3 coding sequence is TGTGCCAGCAGCCCGGCCTCACACGGCAAGCGAGAGACCCAGTACTTC. Its translation is CASSPASHGKRETQYF.

The V gene is TRBV30, the J gene TRBJ2-5; D is uncertain. Germline V lookup: CDR1 GTSNPN, CDR2 SVGIG (reference sequence). V was pared by 2 bases and J by 0 bases, with 10 bases between. This CDR3 has 14 amino acids. CDR3 coding DNA: TGTGCCTGGAGTACCACTCGGTACCAAGAGACCCAGTACTTC. Amino acid sequence: CAWSTTRYQETQYF.

This rearrangement joins TRBV10-3 to TRBJ2-6; TRBD2 might be the D (6 bases). Per germline, CDR1 ENHRY and CDR2 SYGVKD. The CDR3 is 18 residues long. The V end lost 6 bases, the J end lost 0 bases, and 18 bases lay between the germline ends. The CDR3 protein is CAIRERIAAGSGANVLTF. The DNA of the CDR3 is TGTGCCATCAGAGAGCGGATAGCGGCTGGCTCTGGGGCCAACGTCCTGACTTTC.

The chain links TRBV12-3 or TRBV12-4 to TRBJ1-2; D gene uncertain. The CDR3 sequence is 13 residues long. Trimming cost V 7 bases and J 1 base, with 10 bases left between them. The CDR3 protein is CASTTQYNYGYTF. CDR3 nucleotide sequence: TGTGCCAGCACCACGCAGTATAACTATGGCTACACCTTC.

V is TRBV30 and J is TRBJ1-1; 9 nucleotides match TRBD1. V lost 2 bases and J lost 5; bases outside the gene matches: 6. The germline CDR1 and CDR2 sequences are GTSNPN and SVGIG (reference sequence). This CDR3 contains 14 residues. The CDR3 nucleotides are TGTGCCTGGAGTTTTACAGGGGGCCGGACTGAAGCTTTCTTT. Its protein is CAWSFTGGRTEAFF. Looking up the rest from reference TRBV30 and TRBJ1-1 gives the full variable domain: SQTIHQWPATLVQPVGSPLSLECTVEGTSNPNLYWYRQAAGRGLQLLFYSVGIGQISSEVPQNLSASRPQDRQFILSSKKLLLSDSGFYLCAWSFTGGRTEAFFGQGTRLTVV.

For the CDR3, the DNA is TGCGCCAGCAGCTTCCGGGACTCAGGAGATACGCAGTATTTT. Its protein product is CASSFRDSGDTQYF. The chain is built from TRBV5-1 and TRBJ2-3; D is possibly TRBD2 (6 bases). The germline V gene has CDR1 SGHRS and CDR2 YFSETQ. Between the trimmed V and J ends, which lost 2 bases and 5 bases, there was a span of 12 bases. This CDR3 region has 14 residues.

The chain carries TRBV3-1 (or the pseudogene TRBV3-2) and TRBJ2-2; 11 nucleotides agree with TRBD1. Germline lookup yields CDR1 LGHDT and CDR2 YNNKEL (reference sequence). The ends lost 4 bases at V and 1 base at J; junction bases unmatched: 2. This CDR3 contains 16 residues. As DNA, the CDR3 is TGTGCCAGCAGCCCGGACAGGGGGCTGAACACCGGGGAGCTGTTTTTT. Its translation is CASSPDRGLNTGELFF.

V gene TRBV3-1 (or the pseudogene TRBV3-2) combines with J gene TRBJ1-1; 7 nucleotides align to TRBD1. The CDR3 runs to 14 residues. Germline trimming cut 8 bases from V and 2 bases from J; bases unmatched to any gene: 8. Looked up from germline, CDR1 is LGHDT and CDR2 is YNNKEL (reference sequence). The CDR3: CASGQGGVNTEAFF. Here the CDR3 DNA reads TGTGCCAGCGGTCAGGGGGGAGTAAACACTGAAGCTTTCTTT.